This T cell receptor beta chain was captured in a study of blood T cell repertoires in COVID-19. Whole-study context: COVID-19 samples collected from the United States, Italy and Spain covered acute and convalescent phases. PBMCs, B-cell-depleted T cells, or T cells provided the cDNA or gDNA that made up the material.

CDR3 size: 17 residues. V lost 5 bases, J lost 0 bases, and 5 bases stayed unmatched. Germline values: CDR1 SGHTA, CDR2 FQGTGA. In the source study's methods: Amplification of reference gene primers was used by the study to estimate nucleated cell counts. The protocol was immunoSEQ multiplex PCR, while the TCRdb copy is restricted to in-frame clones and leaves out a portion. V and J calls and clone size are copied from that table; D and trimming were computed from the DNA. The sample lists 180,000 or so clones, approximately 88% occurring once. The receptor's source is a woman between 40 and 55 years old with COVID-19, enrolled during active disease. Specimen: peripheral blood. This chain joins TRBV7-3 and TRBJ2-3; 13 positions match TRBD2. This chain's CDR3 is CASSGGTSGTSTDTQYF. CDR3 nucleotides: TGTGCCAGCAGCGGAGGGACTAGCGGGACTAGCACAGATACGCAGTATTTT.